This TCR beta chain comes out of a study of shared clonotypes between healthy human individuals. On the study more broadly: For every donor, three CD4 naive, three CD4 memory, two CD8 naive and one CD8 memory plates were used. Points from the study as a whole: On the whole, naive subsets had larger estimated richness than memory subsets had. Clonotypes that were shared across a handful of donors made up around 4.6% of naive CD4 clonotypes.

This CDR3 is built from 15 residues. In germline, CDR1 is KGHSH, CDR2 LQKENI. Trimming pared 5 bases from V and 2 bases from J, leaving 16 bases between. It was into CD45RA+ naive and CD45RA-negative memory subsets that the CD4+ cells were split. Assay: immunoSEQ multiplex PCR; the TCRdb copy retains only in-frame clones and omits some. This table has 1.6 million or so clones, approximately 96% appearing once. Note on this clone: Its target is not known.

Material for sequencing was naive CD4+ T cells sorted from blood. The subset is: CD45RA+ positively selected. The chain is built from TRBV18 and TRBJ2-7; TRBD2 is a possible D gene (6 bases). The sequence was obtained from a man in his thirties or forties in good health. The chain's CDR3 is CASSSSGTGTYEQYF. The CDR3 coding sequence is TGTGCCAGCTCATCCTCCGGGACTGGTACCTACGAGCAGTACTTC.